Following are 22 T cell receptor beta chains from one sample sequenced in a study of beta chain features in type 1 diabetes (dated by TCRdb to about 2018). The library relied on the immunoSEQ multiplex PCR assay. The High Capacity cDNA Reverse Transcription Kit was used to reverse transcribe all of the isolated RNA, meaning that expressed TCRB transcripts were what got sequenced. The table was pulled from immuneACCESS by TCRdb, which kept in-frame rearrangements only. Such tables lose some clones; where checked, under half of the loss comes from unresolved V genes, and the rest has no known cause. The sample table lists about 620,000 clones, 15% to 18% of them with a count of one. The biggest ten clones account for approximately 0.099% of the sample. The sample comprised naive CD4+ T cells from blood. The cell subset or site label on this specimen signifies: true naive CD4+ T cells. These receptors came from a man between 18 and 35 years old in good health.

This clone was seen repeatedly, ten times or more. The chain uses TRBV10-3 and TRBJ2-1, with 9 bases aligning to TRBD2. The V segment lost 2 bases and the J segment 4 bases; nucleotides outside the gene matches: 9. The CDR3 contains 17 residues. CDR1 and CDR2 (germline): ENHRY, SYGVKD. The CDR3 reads CAISEILMTSGYNEQFF. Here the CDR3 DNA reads TGTGCCATCAGTGAGATTCTCATGACTAGCGGATACAATGAGCAGTTCTTC.

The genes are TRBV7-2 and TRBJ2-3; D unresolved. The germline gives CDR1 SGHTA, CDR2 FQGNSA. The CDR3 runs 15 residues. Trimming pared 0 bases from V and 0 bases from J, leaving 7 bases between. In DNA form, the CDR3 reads TGTGCCAGCAGCTTAGCTGGGCAGAGCACAGATACGCAGTATTTT. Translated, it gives CASSLAGQSTDTQYF.

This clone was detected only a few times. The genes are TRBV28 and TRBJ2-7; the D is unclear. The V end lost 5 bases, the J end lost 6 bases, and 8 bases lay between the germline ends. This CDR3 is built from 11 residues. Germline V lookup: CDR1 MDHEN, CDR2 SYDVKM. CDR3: CASSVYSEQYF. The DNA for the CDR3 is TGTGCCAGCAGTGTCTACTCCGAGCAGTACTTC.

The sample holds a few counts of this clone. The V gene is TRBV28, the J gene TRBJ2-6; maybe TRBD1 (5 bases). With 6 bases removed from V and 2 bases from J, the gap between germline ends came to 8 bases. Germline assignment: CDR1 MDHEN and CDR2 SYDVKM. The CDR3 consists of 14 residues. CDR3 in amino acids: CASRLDTGANVLTF. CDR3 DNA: TGTGCCAGCAGACTGGACACTGGGGCCAACGTCCTGACTTTC.

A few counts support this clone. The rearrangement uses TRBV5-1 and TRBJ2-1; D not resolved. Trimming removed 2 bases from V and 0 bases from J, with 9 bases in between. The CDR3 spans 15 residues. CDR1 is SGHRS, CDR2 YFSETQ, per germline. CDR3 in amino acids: CASSFRLSSYNEQFF. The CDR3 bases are TGCGCCAGCAGCTTCCGACTTAGCTCCTACAATGAGCAGTTCTTC. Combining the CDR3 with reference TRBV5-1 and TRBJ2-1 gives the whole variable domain KAGVTQTPRYLIKTRGQQVTLSCSPISGHRSVSWYQQTPGQGLQFLFEYFSETQRNKGNFPGRFSGRQFSNSRSEMNVSTLELGDSALYLCASSFRLSSYNEQFFGPGTRLTVL.

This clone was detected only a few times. Written as DNA, the CDR3 is TGTGCCAGCAGTGCCTATGATGGCGGGGATACGCAGTATTTT. Translation gives CASSAYDGGDTQYF. This chain uses TRBV6-7 with TRBJ2-3; perhaps TRBD2 as D (5 bases). Being an ORF, TRBV6-7 has a function that is uncertain. CDR3 length equals 14 residues. V dropped 5 bases and J dropped 6 bases, with 15 bases sitting between them.

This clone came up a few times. CDR3 nucleotide sequence: TGTGCCATCAGTGCTAATCGGGACAGGGGGAGAAACACCATATATTTT. This gives the protein CAISANRDRGRNTIYF. This chain connects TRBV10-3 to TRBJ1-3, with TRBD1 identical over 11 bases. CDR1 and CDR2 from the germline V gene are ENHRY and SYGVKD. CDR3 length: 16 amino acids. The J segment lost 5 bases and the V segment lost 4 bases, leaving 7 bases of the junction unmatched.

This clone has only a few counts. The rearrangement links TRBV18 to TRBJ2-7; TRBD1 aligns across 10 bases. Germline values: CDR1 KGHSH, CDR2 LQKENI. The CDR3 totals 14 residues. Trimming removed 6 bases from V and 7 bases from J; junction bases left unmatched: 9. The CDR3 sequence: CASSLDRGQGEQYF. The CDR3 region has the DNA TGTGCCAGCTCTCTAGACAGGGGGCAGGGTGAGCAGTACTTC.

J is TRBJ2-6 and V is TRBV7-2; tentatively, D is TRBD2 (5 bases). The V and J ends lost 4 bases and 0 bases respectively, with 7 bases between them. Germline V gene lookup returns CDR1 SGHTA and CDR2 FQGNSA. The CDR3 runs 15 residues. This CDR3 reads CASSSRDSGANVLTF. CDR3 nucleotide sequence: TGTGCCAGCAGCTCACGGGACTCTGGGGCCAACGTCCTGACTTTC.

As DNA, the CDR3 is TGTGCCAGCAGCTCGGGACTAGCCCCGTCAGATACGCAGTATTTT. This sequence encodes CASSSGLAPSDTQYF. The J gene is TRBJ2-3, the V gene TRBV7-2; 9 bases line up with TRBD2. CDR1 is SGHTA, CDR2 FQGNSA, per germline. This CDR3 is built from 15 residues. Unmatched junction bases numbered 6, after V lost 4 bases and J lost 4 bases.

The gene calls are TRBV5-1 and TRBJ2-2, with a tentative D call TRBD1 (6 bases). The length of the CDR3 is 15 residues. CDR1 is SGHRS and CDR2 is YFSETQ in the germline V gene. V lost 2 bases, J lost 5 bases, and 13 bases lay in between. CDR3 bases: TGCGCCAGCAGCTTACAGGGCCGCGGGACCGGGGAGCTGTTTTTT. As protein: CASSLQGRGTGELFF.

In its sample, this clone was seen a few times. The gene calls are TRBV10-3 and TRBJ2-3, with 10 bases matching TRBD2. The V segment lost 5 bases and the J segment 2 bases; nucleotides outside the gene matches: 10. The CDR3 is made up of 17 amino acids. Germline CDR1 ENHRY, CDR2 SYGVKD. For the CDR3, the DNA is TGTGCCATCAGTAAACTCTATAGCGGGGGGTACACAGATACGCAGTATTTT. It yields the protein CAISKLYSGGYTDTQYF.

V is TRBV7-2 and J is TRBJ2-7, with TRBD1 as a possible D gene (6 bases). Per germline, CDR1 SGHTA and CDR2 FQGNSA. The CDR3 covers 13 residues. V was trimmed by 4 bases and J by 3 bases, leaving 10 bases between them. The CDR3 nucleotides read TGTGCCAGCAGCTCCAACAGGGACTACGAGCAGTACTTC. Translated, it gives CASSSNRDYEQYF.

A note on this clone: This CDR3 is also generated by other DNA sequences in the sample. The CDR3 is CASSSYTDTQYF. The CDR3 DNA reads as TGTGCCAGCAGCTCGTACACAGATACGCAGTATTTT. This sequence joins TRBV7-3 and TRBJ2-3; D unclear. This CDR3 is 12 amino acids long. Trimming pared 4 bases from V and 2 bases from J, leaving 4 bases between. From germline, CDR1 is SGHTA and CDR2 FQGTGA. Drawing the rest from reference TRBV7-3 and TRBJ2-3, the complete variable domain is GAGVSQTPSNKVTEKGKYVELRCDPISGHTALYWYRQSLGQGPEFLIYFQGTGAADDSGLPNDRFFAVRPEGSVSTLKIQRTERGDSAVYLCASSSYTDTQYFGPGTRLTVL.

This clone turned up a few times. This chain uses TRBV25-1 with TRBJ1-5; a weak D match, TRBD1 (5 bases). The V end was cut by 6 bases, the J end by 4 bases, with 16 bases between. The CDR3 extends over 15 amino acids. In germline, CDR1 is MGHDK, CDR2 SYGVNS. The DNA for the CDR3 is TGTGCCAGCAGCCCTGGGTTGGGGGATAATCAGCCCCAGCATTTT. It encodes CASSPGLGDNQPQHF. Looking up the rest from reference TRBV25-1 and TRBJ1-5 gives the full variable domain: EADIYQTPRYLVIGTGKKITLECSQTMGHDKMYWYQQDPGMELHLIHYSYGVNSTEKGDLSSESTVSRIRTEHFPLTLESARPSHTSQYLCASSPGLGDNQPQHFGDGTRLSIL.

Here the CDR3 reads CASSPPGADIYGYTF. The CDR3 DNA is TGTGCCAGCAGCCCCCCAGGGGCCGATATCTATGGCTACACCTTC. The chain has TRBV7-9 and TRBJ1-2; a weak D match, TRBD1 (6 bases). CDR1 is SEHNR and CDR2 is FQNEAQ in the germline V gene (reference sequence). V lost 5 bases and J lost 4, with 17 bases in between. This CDR3 comprises 15 residues.

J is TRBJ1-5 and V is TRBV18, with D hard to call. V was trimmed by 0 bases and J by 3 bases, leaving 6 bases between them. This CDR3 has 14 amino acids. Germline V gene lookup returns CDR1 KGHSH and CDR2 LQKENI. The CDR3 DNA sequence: TGTGCCAGCTCACCACCAGGTTTCAATCAGCCCCAGCATTTT. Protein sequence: CASSPPGFNQPQHF. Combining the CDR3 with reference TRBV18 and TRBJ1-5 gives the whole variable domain NAGVMQNPRHLVRRRGQEARLRCSPMKGHSHVYWYRQLPEEGLKFMVYLQKENIIDESGMPKERFSAEFPKEGPSILRIQQVVRGDSAAYFCASSPPGFNQPQHFGDGTRLSIL.

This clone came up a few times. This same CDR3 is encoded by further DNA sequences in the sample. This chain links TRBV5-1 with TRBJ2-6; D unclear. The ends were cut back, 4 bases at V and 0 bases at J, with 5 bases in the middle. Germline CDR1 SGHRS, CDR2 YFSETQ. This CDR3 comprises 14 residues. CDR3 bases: TGCGCCAGCAGCCCCTCCTCTGGGGCCAACGTCCTGACTTTC. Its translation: CASSPSSGANVLTF.

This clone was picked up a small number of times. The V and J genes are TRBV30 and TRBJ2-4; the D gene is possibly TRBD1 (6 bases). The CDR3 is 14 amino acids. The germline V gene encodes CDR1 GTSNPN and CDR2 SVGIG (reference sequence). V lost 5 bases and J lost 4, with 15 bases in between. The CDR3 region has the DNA TGTGCCTGGTTCCCAGGGGATGGTAAAAACATTCAGTACTTC. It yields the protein CAWFPGDGKNIQYF.

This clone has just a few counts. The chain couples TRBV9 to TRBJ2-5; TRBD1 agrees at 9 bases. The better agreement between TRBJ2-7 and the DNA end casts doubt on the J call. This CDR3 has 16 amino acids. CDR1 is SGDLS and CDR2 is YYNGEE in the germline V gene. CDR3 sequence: CASSVGTRGQGDEQYF. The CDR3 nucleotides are TGTGCCAGCAGCGTAGGTACGAGGGGACAGGGAGACGAGCAGTACTTC.

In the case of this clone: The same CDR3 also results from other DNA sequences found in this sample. Written as DNA, the CDR3 is TGTGCCAGCAGCTTGGGACTAAGCACAGATACGCAGTATTTT. It codes for CASSLGLSTDTQYF. This rearrangement joins TRBV7-3 to TRBJ2-3, with 7 nucleotides matching TRBD2. The CDR3 has 14 residues. Looked up from germline, CDR1 is SGHTA and CDR2 is FQGTGA. J was trimmed by 0 bases and V by 3 bases; bases with no gene match: 0.

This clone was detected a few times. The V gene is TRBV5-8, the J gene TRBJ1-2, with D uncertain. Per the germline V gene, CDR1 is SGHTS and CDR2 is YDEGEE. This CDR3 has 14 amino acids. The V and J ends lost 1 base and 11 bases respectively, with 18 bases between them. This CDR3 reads CASSLKQTWLGYTF. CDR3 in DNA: TGTGCCAGCAGCTTGAAACAAACCTGGTTGGGGTACACCTTC.